This passage covers 27 T cell receptor beta chains from one sample sequenced in a study of cytomegalovirus exposure and HLA in healthy donors. The PCR had 60 Vbeta and 13 Jbeta primers. Measured with immunoSEQ multiplex PCR; TCRdb has only the in-frame clones, and not every one. In the table there are tens of thousands of clones, approximately 85% of which are singletons. Sequences were obtained from PBMCs. All receptors derive from a woman between 18 and 29 years old in good health and CMV-seropositive.

The chain combines TRBV6-5 with TRBJ1-3, with unresolved D. Germline V CDR1 and CDR2: MNHEY, SVGAGI. V dropped 0 bases and J dropped 0 bases, with 9 bases sitting between them. This CDR3 is built from 16 residues. The CDR3 DNA reads as TGTGCCAGCAGTTACTCGTTTGGGAGCTCTGGAAACACCATATATTTT. Translation gives CASSYSFGSSGNTIYF.

The chain combines TRBV7-9 with TRBJ2-3; 8 bases fit TRBD2. Unmatched junction bases numbered 6, after V lost 5 bases and J lost 2 bases. Germline values: CDR1 SEHNR, CDR2 FQNEAQ (reference sequence). CDR3 length equals 15 residues. DNA for the CDR3: TGTGCCAGCAGCCCGGTAGCGGGGTCCACAGATACGCAGTATTTT. Its translation is CASSPVAGSTDTQYF.

The CDR3 DNA reads as TGTGCCAGCAGCTTAACAACAGGCCTGGGGTACTACGAGCAGTACTTC. Amino acid sequence: CASSLTTGLGYYEQYF. The chain combines TRBV7-9 with TRBJ2-7, with D possibly TRBD1 on 5 matching bases. CDR1 SEHNR and CDR2 FQNEAQ come from the germline V gene (reference sequence). This CDR3 has 16 amino acids. Trimming took off 2 bases at V and 3 bases at J, with 17 bases between the two ends. Full variable domain (remainder filled in from reference TRBV7-9 and TRBJ2-7): DTGVSQNPRHKITKRGQNVTFRCDPISEHNRLYWYRQTLGQGPEFLTYFQNEAQLEKSRLLSDRFSAERPKGSFSTLEIQRTEQGDSAMYLCASSLTTGLGYYEQYFGPGTRLTVT.

V is TRBV4-1 and J is TRBJ1-5; D possibly corresponds to TRBD1 (6 bases). The CDR3 length is 16 residues. V was trimmed by 1 base and J by 5 bases, leaving 15 bases between them. Germline V CDR1 and CDR2: MGHRA, YSYEKL. CDR3 region: CASSQAAETGDQPQHF. In DNA, the CDR3 is TGCGCCAGCAGCCAAGCGGCAGAGACAGGAGATCAGCCCCAGCATTTT.

The chain joins TRBV5-1 to TRBJ1-1; possibly TRBD1 for D (5 bases). V dropped 3 bases and J dropped 4 bases, with 10 bases sitting between them. The germline V gene encodes CDR1 SGHRS and CDR2 YFSETQ. CDR3 length: 13 amino acids. The CDR3, as DNA: TGCGCCAGCAGCTCCGGGGGAGGCACTGAAGCTTTCTTT. Translating it yields CASSSGGGTEAFF.

This clone was counted between two and nine times. The chain links TRBV15 to TRBJ2-1; 9 bases align to TRBD1. This CDR3 has 16 residues. The germline V gene has CDR1 LNHNV and CDR2 YYDKDF (reference sequence). The J segment lost 6 bases and the V segment lost 0 bases, leaving 6 bases of the junction unmatched. The CDR3 reads CATSRDAGTGSNEQFF. The DNA for the CDR3 is TGTGCCACCAGCAGAGATGCCGGGACAGGGTCCAATGAGCAGTTCTTC.

CDR3 protein: CAWSVTKRNRGGEKLFF. The CDR3 region has the DNA TGTGCCTGGAGTGTAACGAAGCGGAACAGGGGAGGTGAAAAACTGTTTTTT. This rearrangement joins TRBV30 to TRBJ1-4, with 7 bases aligning to TRBD1. This CDR3 comprises 17 residues. V lost 0 bases and J lost 7; bases outside the gene matches: 14. Per germline, CDR1 GTSNPN and CDR2 SVGIG (reference sequence). The whole variable domain, remainder taken from reference TRBV30 and TRBJ1-4, is SQTIHQWPATLVQPVGSPLSLECTVEGTSNPNLYWYRQAAGRGLQLLFYSVGIGQISSEVPQNLSASRPQDRQFILSSKKLLLSDSGFYLCAWSVTKRNRGGEKLFFGSGTQLSVL.

The chain employs TRBV7-9 and TRBJ2-7; TRBD1 agrees at 7 bases. This CDR3 comprises 14 residues. CDR1 is SEHNR, CDR2 FQNEAQ, per germline (reference sequence). J gave up 6 bases and V 10 bases, and 15 bases lay outside the gene matches. DNA for the CDR3: TGTGCCACCGTCGGGACAGCCTCTACCGCCGAGCAGTACTTC. This codes for CATVGTASTAEQYF.

This chain links TRBV9 with TRBJ1-2; maybe TRBD1 (5 bases). The CDR3 covers 12 residues. CDR1 is SGDLS and CDR2 is YYNGEE in the germline V gene. V lost 5 bases to trimming and J lost 4 bases, with 9 bases between them. The CDR3 DNA reads TGTGCCAGCAGTGGGGCCCGCTATGGCTACACCTTC. Translated: CASSGARYGYTF.

The chain employs TRBV5-4 and TRBJ2-7; 10 positions match TRBD2. With V trimmed by 0 bases and J by 4 bases, 4 bases remained unmatched. The CDR3 is made up of 15 amino acids. Germline V lookup: CDR1 SGHNT, CDR2 YYREEE (reference sequence). CDR3: CASSLGPSGGYEQYF. CDR3 in DNA: TGTGCCAGCAGCTTGGGACCTAGCGGGGGTTACGAGCAGTACTTC.

The chain recombines TRBV18 with TRBJ2-7; the match to TRBD2 covers 7 bases. The CDR3 length is 14 residues. Germline trimming cut 4 bases from V and 7 bases from J; bases unmatched to any gene: 10. CDR1 KGHSH and CDR2 LQKENI come from the germline V gene. The CDR3 region is CASSLSGALGEQYF. The CDR3 bases are TGTGCCAGCTCACTAAGCGGGGCCCTGGGAGAGCAGTACTTC. The variable domain in full, completed from reference TRBV18 and TRBJ2-7, reads NAGVMQNPRHLVRRRGQEARLRCSPMKGHSHVYWYRQLPEEGLKFMVYLQKENIIDESGMPKERFSAEFPKEGPSILRIQQVVRGDSAAYFCASSLSGALGEQYFGPGTRLTVT.

The chain carries TRBV28 and TRBJ2-7; D not resolved. V dropped 7 bases and J dropped 3 bases, with 13 bases sitting between them. CDR3 length: 13 residues. Germline V gene data show CDR1 as MDHEN and CDR2 as SYDVKM. DNA of the CDR3: TGTGCCAGCATCCCGACGGAGAACTACGAGCAGTACTTC. It is translated as CASIPTENYEQYF.

J is TRBJ2-3 and V is TRBV4-1, with a weak D call TRBD2 (6 bases). V was clipped by 1 base and J by 6 bases, with 23 bases between them. Germline V gene lookup returns CDR1 MGHRA and CDR2 YSYEKL. This CDR3 comprises 18 residues. CDR3 sequence reads: CASSQGQGARRVSDTQYF. CDR3 in DNA: TGCGCCAGCAGCCAAGGTCAGGGCGCCCGGAGGGTTTCGGATACGCAGTATTTT.

This clone was recorded a few times. The rearrangement links TRBV27 to TRBJ1-4, with 9 positions matching TRBD1. With 8 bases clipped from V and 1 base from J, the junction kept 5 bases outside the gene matches. Looked up from germline, CDR1 is MNHEY and CDR2 is SMNVEV (reference sequence). CDR3 length: 15 residues. The CDR3, as DNA: TGTGCCAGCGGGGACAGGGTAGGAACTAATGAAAAACTGTTTTTT. Translated: CASGDRVGTNEKLFF.

V gene TRBV5-6 combines with J gene TRBJ1-2; a possible D gene is TRBD1 (5 bases). Germline V CDR1 and CDR2: SGHDT, YYEEEE. The CDR3 has 12 residues. Trimming took off 1 base at V and 8 bases at J, with 9 bases between the two ends. CDR3 bases: TGTGCCAGCAGCTTGTTGGGGGGAGGCTACACCTTC. The encoded protein is CASSLLGGGYTF. The full variable domain, with the rest looked up from reference TRBV5-6 and TRBJ1-2, is DAGVTQSPTHLIKTRGQQVTLRCSPKSGHDTVSWYQQALGQGPQFIFQYYEEEERQRGNFPDRFSGHQFPNYSSELNVNALLLGDSALYLCASSLLGGGYTFGSGTRLTVV.

This clone occurred a few times. The V gene is TRBV7-9, the J gene TRBJ1-1, with a possible D match to TRBD1 (6 bases). CDR3 length: 14 residues. The ends were cut back, 5 bases at V and 3 bases at J, with 13 bases in the middle. The V gene's germline CDR1 is SEHNR and CDR2 FQNEAQ (reference sequence). The CDR3 DNA follows: TGTGCCAGCAGCCAACAGGGTGATCACACTGAAGCTTTCTTT. Its protein is CASSQQGDHTEAFF.

This sequence joins TRBV29-1 and TRBJ2-1; no definite D call. The CDR3 totals 14 residues. Trimming removed 2 bases from V and 9 bases from J, with 17 bases in between. The germline V gene encodes CDR1 SQVTM and CDR2 ANQGSEA. The CDR3 here is CSVERRLGLIEQFF. In DNA, the CDR3 is TGCAGCGTTGAACGTCGACTGGGTTTGATTGAGCAGTTCTTC.

A word on this clone: The junction shows a germline mismatch at one end, possibly a read error. The rearrangement uses TRBV5-1 and TRBJ1-2, with TRBD1 as a possible D gene (6 bases). The CDR3 sequence is 14 residues long. Germline V lookup: CDR1 SGHRS, CDR2 YFSETQ. CDR3 coding DNA: TGCGCCAGCAGCTTGGTCGACAGGTCCTATGACTACACCTTC. This sequence encodes CASSLVDRSYDYTF.

The rearrangement uses TRBV27 and TRBJ2-2; 8 bases are a match to TRBD2. J was trimmed by 1 base and V by 10 bases; bases with no gene match: 5. Germline-derived CDR1 and CDR2 are MNHEY and SMNVEV (reference sequence). The CDR3 runs 14 residues. The CDR3: CAKLSGENTGELFF. The CDR3 nucleotides read TGTGCCAAACTTAGCGGGGAGAACACCGGGGAGCTGTTTTTT.

The chain is built from TRBV9 and TRBJ1-1; D uncertain. V was trimmed by 6 bases and J by 3 bases, leaving 3 bases between them. The CDR3 is made up of 10 amino acids. Germline values: CDR1 SGDLS, CDR2 YYNGEE. The CDR3 sequence is CASKHTEAFF. CDR3 nucleotides: TGTGCCAGCAAGCACACTGAAGCTTTCTTT.

The chain combines TRBV19 with TRBJ1-1, with 8 bases matching TRBD1. The CDR3 is made up of 14 amino acids. V was clipped by 3 bases and J by 5 bases; unmatched bases: 5. Per germline, CDR1 LNHDA and CDR2 SQIVND (reference sequence). The CDR3 is CASSMDRAATEAFF. The DNA of the CDR3 is TGTGCCAGTAGTATGGACAGGGCCGCAACTGAAGCTTTCTTT.

The chain uses TRBV9 and TRBJ1-6; no clear D gene. Germline V gene sequence: CDR1 SGDLS, CDR2 YYNGEE. V was pared by 1 base and J by 13 bases, with 9 bases between. This CDR3 spans 12 amino acids. CDR3 region: CASSVRGYPLHF. The CDR3 DNA sequence: TGTGCCAGCAGCGTACGGGGATACCCCCTCCACTTT.

The rearrangement joins TRBV7-8 to TRBJ2-5, with D possibly TRBD1 on 6 matching bases. CDR1 and CDR2 from the germline V gene are SGHVS and FQNEAQ. Trimming shortened V by 1 base and J by 4 bases, and 13 bases separated the two germline ends. The length of the CDR3 is 15 residues. The CDR3 bases are TGTGCCAGCAGCTTAGAGGGGGTAGGTCGAGAGACCCAGTACTTC. Translation: CASSLEGVGRETQYF.

The V gene is TRBV7-9, the J gene TRBJ1-2, with 11 bases fitting TRBD1. The CDR3 totals 14 residues. Trimming removed 5 bases from V and 8 bases from J; junction bases left unmatched: 7. Germline V gene data show CDR1 as SEHNR and CDR2 as FQNEAQ (reference sequence). The CDR3 DNA is TGTGCCAGCAGCCTCGGACAGGGGGCTTTAGGCTACACCTTC. This gives the protein CASSLGQGALGYTF.

The chain combines TRBV4-1 with TRBJ2-7; maybe TRBD2 (5 bases). Per germline, CDR1 MGHRA and CDR2 YSYEKL. The CDR3 consists of 15 residues. V gave up 1 base and J gave up 3 bases, with 13 bases separating them. DNA of the CDR3: TGCGCCAGCAGCCAAGGCGGGTGGGTGGGCTACGAGCAGTACTTC. Translated: CASSQGGWVGYEQYF.

The chain has TRBV13 and TRBJ2-3; 14 bases agree with TRBD2. V lost 4 bases and J lost 1; bases outside the gene matches: 4. The CDR3 loop spans 17 amino acids. Germline assignment: CDR1 PRHDT and CDR2 FYEKMQ (reference sequence). CDR3 sequence reads: CASSYTTSGRGTDTQYF. The DNA for the CDR3 is TGTGCCAGCAGCTACACGACTAGCGGGAGGGGCACAGATACGCAGTATTTT.

The chain couples TRBV7-9 to TRBJ1-4; D may be TRBD1 (6 bases). CDR1 and CDR2 (germline): SEHNR, FQNEAQ (reference sequence). Trimming removed 3 bases at V and 4 bases at J, with 9 bases between. The CDR3 contains 14 residues. The chain's CDR3 is CASSLDSGNEKLFF. The CDR3 nucleotides are TGTGCCAGCAGCTTGGACAGCGGTAATGAAAAACTGTTTTTT.